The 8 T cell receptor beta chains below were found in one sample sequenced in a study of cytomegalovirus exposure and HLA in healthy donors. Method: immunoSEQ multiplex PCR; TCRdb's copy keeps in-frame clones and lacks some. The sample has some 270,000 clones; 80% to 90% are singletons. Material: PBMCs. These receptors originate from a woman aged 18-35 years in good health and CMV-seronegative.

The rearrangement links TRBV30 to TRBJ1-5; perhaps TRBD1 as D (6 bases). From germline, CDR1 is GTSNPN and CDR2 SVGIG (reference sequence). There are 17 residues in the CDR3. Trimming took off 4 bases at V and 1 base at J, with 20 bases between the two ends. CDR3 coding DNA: TGTGCCTGGACCCACTGGGCCCAGGGGCCCAGCAATCAGCCCCAGCATTTT. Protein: CAWTHWAQGPSNQPQHF. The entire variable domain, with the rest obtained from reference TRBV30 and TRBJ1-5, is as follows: SQTIHQWPATLVQPVGSPLSLECTVEGTSNPNLYWYRQAAGRGLQLLFYSVGIGQISSEVPQNLSASRPQDRQFILSSKKLLLSDSGFYLCAWTHWAQGPSNQPQHFGDGTRLSIL.

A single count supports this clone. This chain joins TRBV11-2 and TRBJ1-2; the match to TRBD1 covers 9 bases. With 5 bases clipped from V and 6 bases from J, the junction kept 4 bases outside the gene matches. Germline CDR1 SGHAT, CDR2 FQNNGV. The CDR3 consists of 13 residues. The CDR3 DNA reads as TGTGCCAGCAGCCAACAGGGGGCTAATGGCTACACCTTC. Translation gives CASSQQGANGYTF. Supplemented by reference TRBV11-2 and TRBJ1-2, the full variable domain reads EAGVAQSPRYKIIEKRQSVAFWCNPISGHATLYWYQQILGQGPKLLIQFQNNGVVDDSQLPKDRFSAERLKGVDSTLKIQPAKLEDSAVYLCASSQQGANGYTFGSGTRLTVV.

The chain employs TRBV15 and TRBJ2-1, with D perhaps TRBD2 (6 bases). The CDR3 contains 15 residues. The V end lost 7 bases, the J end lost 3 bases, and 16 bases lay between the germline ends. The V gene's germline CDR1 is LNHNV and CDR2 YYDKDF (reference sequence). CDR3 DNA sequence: TGTGCCACCAAATCCGCGGGACTCGACTACAATGAGCAGTTCTTC. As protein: CATKSAGLDYNEQFF.

The CDR3 protein is CASSPGSDYSPLHF. CDR3 coding DNA: TGTGCCAGCAGCCCCGGGTCCGATTATTCACCCCTCCACTTT. The rearrangement links TRBV7-2 to TRBJ1-6; no reliable D call. The V end was cut by 5 bases, the J end by 8 bases, with 13 bases between. This CDR3 has 14 amino acids. Germline V gene lookup returns CDR1 SGHTA and CDR2 FQGNSA.

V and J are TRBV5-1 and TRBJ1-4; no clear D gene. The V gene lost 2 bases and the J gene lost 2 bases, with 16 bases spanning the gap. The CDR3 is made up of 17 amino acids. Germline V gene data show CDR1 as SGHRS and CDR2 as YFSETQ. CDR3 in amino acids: CASSLLEMTPTNEKLFF. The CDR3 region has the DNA TGCGCCAGCAGCTTATTAGAAATGACTCCTACTAATGAAAAACTGTTTTTT. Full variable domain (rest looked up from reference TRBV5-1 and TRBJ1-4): KAGVTQTPRYLIKTRGQQVTLSCSPISGHRSVSWYQQTPGQGLQFLFEYFSETQRNKGNFPGRFSGRQFSNSRSEMNVSTLELGDSALYLCASSLLEMTPTNEKLFFGSGTQLSVL.

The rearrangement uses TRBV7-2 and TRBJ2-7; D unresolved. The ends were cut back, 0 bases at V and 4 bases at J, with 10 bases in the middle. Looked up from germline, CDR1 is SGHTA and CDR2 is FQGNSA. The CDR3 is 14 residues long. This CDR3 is CASSLARAAYEQYF. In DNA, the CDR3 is TGTGCCAGCAGCTTAGCGAGAGCTGCTTACGAGCAGTACTTC.

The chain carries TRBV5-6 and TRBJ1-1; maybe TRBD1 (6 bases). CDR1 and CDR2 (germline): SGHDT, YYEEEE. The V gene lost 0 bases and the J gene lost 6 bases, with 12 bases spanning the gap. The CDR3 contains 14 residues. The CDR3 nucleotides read TGTGCCAGCAGCTTGGACAGGGCGTTATCTGAAGCTTTCTTT. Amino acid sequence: CASSLDRALSEAFF.

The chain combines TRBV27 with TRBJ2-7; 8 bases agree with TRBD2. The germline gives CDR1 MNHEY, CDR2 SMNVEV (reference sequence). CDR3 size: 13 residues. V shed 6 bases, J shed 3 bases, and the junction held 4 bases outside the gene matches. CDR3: CASSREGFYEQYF. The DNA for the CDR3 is TGTGCCAGCAGCCGGGAGGGGTTCTACGAGCAGTACTTC.